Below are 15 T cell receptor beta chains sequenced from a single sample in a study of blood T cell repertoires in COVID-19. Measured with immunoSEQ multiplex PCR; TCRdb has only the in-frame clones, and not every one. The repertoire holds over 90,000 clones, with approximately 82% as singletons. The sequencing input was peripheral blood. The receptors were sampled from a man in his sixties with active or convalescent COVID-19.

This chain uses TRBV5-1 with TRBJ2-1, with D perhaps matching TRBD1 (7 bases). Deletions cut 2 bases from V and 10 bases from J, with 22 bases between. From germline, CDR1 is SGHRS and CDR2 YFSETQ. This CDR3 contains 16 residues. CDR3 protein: CASSFPIPGGTEEQFF. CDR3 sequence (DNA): TGCGCCAGCAGCTTTCCTATCCCGGGCGGGACAGAGGAGCAGTTCTTC. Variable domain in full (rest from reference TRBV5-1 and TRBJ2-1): KAGVTQTPRYLIKTRGQQVTLSCSPISGHRSVSWYQQTPGQGLQFLFEYFSETQRNKGNFPGRFSGRQFSNSRSEMNVSTLELGDSALYLCASSFPIPGGTEEQFFGPGTRLTVL.

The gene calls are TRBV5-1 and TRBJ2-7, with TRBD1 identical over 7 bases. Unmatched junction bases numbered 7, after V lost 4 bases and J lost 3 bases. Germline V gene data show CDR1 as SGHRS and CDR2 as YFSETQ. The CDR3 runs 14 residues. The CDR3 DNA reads TGCGCCAGCAGCCTACAGGGGAATGGCTACGAGCAGTACTTC. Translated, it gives CASSLQGNGYEQYF.

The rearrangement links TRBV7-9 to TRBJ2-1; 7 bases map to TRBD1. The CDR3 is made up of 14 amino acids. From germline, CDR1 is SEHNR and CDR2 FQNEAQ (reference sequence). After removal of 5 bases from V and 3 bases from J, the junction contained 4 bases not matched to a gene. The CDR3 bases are TGTGCCAGCAGCCTCCGACAGGGCTACAATGAGCAGTTCTTC. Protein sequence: CASSLRQGYNEQFF.

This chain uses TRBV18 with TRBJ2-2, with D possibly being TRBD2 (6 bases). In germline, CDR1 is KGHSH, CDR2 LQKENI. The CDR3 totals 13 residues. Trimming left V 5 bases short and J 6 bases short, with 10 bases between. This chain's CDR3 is CASSTTGAGELFF. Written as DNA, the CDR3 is TGTGCCAGCTCAACCACGGGAGCCGGGGAGCTGTTTTTT.

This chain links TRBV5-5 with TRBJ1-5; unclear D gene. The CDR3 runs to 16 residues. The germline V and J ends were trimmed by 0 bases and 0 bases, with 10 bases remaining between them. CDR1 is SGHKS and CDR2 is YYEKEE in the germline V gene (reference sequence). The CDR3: CASSLGQFDSNQPQHF. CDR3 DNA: TGTGCCAGCAGCTTGGGGCAGTTTGATAGCAATCAGCCCCAGCATTTT.

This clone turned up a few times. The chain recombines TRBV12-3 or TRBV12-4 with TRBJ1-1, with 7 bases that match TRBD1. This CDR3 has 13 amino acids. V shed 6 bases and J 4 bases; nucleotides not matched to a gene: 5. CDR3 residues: CASRDRQGTEAFF. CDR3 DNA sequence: TGTGCCAGCAGAGACAGACAGGGCACTGAAGCTTTCTTT.

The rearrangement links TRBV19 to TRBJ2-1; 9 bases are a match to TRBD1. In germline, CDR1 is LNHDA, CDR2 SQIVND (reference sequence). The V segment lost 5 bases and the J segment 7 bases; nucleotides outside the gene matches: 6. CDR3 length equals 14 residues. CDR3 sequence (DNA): TGTGCCAGTAGTGTGACAGGGGGGTTGAATGAGCAGTTCTTC. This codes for CASSVTGGLNEQFF.

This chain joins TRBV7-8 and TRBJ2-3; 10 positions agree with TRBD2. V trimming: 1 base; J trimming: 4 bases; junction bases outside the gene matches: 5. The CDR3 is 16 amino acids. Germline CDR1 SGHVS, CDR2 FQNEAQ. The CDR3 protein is CASSLVSSGSADTQYF. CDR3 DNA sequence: TGTGCCAGCAGCTTAGTGTCTAGCGGGAGTGCAGATACGCAGTATTTT.

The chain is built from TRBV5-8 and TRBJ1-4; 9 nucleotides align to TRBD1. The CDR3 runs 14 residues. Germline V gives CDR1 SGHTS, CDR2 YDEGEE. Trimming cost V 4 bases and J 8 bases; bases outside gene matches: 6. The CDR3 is CASSLQGAGEKLFF. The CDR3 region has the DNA TGTGCCAGCAGCCTACAGGGGGCAGGGGAAAAACTGTTTTTT.

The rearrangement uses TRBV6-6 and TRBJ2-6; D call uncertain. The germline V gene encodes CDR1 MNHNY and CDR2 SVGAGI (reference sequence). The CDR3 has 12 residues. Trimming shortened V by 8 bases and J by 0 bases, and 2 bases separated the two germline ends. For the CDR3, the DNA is TGTGCCAGCTACTCTGGGGCCAACGTCCTGACTTTC. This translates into CASYSGANVLTF.

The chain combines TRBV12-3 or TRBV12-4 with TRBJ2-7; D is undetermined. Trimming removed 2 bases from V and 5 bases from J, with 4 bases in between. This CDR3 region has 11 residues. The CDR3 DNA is TGTGCCAGCAGTTTACCAGACGAGCAGTACGTC. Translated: CASSLPDEQYV.

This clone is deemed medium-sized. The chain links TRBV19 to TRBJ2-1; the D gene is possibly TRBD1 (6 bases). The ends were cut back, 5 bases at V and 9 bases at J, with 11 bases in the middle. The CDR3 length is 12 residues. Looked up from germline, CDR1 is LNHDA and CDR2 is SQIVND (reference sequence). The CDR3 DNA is TGTGCCAGTAGTCAACAGGGCCCTGAGCAGTTCTTC. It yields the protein CASSQQGPEQFF.

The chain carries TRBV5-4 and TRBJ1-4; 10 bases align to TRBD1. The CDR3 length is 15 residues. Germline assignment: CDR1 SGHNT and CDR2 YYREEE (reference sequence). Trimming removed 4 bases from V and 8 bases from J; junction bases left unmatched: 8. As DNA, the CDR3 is TGTGCCAGCAGCACGGGGACAGGGGTCGGGGAAAAACTGTTTTTT. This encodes CASSTGTGVGEKLFF.

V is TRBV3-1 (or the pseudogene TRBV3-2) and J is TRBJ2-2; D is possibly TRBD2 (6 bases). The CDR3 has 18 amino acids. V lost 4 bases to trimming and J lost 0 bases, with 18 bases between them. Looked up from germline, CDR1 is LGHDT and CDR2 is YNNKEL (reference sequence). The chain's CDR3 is CASSLLGRSGANTGELFF. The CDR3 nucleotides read TGTGCCAGCAGCCTATTAGGTCGTAGCGGAGCGAACACCGGGGAGCTGTTTTTT.

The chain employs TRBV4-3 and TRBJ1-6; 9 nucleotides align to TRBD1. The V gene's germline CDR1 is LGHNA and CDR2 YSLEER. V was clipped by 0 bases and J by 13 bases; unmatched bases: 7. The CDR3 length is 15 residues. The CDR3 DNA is TGCGCCAGCAGCCAAGATTGGACAGGGGCGGGTCCCCTCCACTTT. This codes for CASSQDWTGAGPLHF.